The rows below give T cell receptor beta chains drawn from one sample of a study of T-cell memory formation after mild COVID-19. TCRdb used MiXCR to reprocess the 5' RACE reads, holding one entry per CDR3 protein. This sample has some 270,000 distinct CDR3 sequences, with 15% found just once. Sequenced sample: PBMCs or a T cell subset sorted from them (not recorded which). These receptors all come from an adult woman who had mild COVID-19 (a few samples of this study predate the infection). Cell type and time point are not known. Each CDR3 is given with its conserved first and last residue. The D gene is left open where the match is weak. Clone sizes are given selectively: once, few, many, or a class where the clone is expanded.

j_gene | abundance | v_gene | d_gene | CDR3aa | CDR3nt
TRBJ1-2 | few | TRBV6-5 | NA | CASSRAGSRLYGYTF | TGTGCCAGCAGTCGCGCAGGGTCCCGCCTTTATGGCTACACCTTC
TRBJ2-1 | few | TRBV24-1 | TRBD2 | CATSDPGTSTYNEQFF | TGTGCCACCAGTGATCCCGGGACTAGCACCTACAATGAGCAGTTCTTC
TRBJ2-7 | few | TRBV12-5 | NA | CASGRGHLLDYEQYF | TGTGCTAGTGGCCGCGGACACCTATTAGACTACGAGCAGTACTTC
TRBJ2-2 | NA | TRBV7-9 | TRBD1 | CASSQLWDRDTGELFF | TGTGCCAGCAGCCAGCTGTGGGACAGGGATACCGGGGAGCTGTTTTTT
TRBJ2-7 | NA | TRBV5-1 | NA | CASSLDAHRSYEQYF | TGCGCCAGCAGCCTGGACGCGCACCGATCCTACGAGCAGTACTTC
TRBJ2-5 | NA | TRBV24-1 | TRBD1 | CATRGRTGVQETQYF | TGTGCCACCAGGGGGAGGACAGGGGTGCAAGAGACCCAGTACTTC
TRBJ2-7 | NA | TRBV21-1 | NA | CASSKGGVF | TGTGCCAGCAGCAAAGGAGGGGTTTTC
TRBJ2-1 | few | TRBV5-1 | TRBD2 | CASSPAPLAGGTGDEQFF | TGCGCCAGCAGCCCGGCCCCGTTAGCGGGGGGCACTGGTGATGAGCAGTTCTTC
TRBJ1-1 | few | TRBV20-1 | NA | CSAQEANAEAFF | TGCAGTGCTCAGGAAGCCAACGCTGAAGCTTTCTTT
TRBJ1-5 | NA | TRBV11-2 | NA | CASSPGTGVSNQTQHF | TGTGCCAGCAGCCCCGGCACGGGAGTCTCAAATCAGACCCAGCATTTT
TRBJ1-1 | NA | TRBV28 | NA | CASSGPNTEAFF | TGTGCCAGCAGTGGCCCGAACACTGAAGCTTTCTTT
TRBJ1-2 | NA | TRBV4-1 | NA | CASSPADNTFYGYTF | TGCGCCAGCAGCCCCGCGGACAATACCTTCTATGGCTACACCTTC
TRBJ2-2 | few | TRBV7-3 | TRBD2 | CASSSPDWGLATGELFF | TGTGCCAGCAGCTCCCCTGACTGGGGACTAGCCACCGGGGAGCTGTTTTTT
TRBJ2-3 | NA | TRBV7-9 | TRBD2 | CASRHIAGVLTDTQYF | TGTGCCAGCAGACACATAGCGGGAGTTCTCACAGATACGCAGTATTTT
TRBJ2-5 | many | TRBV28 | NA | CASKTGDRRQETQYF | TGTGCCAGCAAGACCGGAGACAGGAGACAAGAGACCCAGTACTTC
TRBJ2-1 | few | TRBV11-2 | NA | CASSLDWWDEQFF | TGTGCCAGCAGCTTAGATTGGTGGGATGAGCAGTTCTTC
TRBJ2-3 | many | TRBV9 | NA | CASSVQGGGAQDTQYF | TGTGCCAGCAGCGTTCAGGGAGGGGGGGCTCAAGATACGCAGTATTTT
TRBJ2-7 | NA | TRBV18 | NA | CASSPRPGSYEQYF | TGTGCCAGCTCGCCCCGTCCCGGATCCTACGAGCAGTACTTC
TRBJ2-1 | few | TRBV12-5 | NA | CASGLVLALYSYNEQFF | TGTGCTAGTGGTTTGGTACTAGCTCTCTACTCCTACAATGAGCAGTTCTTC
TRBJ1-1 | few | TRBV3-1 | NA | CASGSALGTEAFF | TGTGCCAGCGGCTCAGCACTGGGCACTGAAGCTTTCTTT
TRBJ2-1 | few | TRBV6-2/TRBV6-3 | TRBD1 | CASSSSGTGSNEQFF | TGTGCCAGCAGTTCCTCCGGGACAGGGTCCAATGAGCAGTTCTTC
TRBJ1-6 | many | TRBV7-9 | NA | CASSLEQYNSPLHF | TGTGCCAGCAGCTTAGAACAGTATAATTCACCCCTCCACTTT
TRBJ1-6 | many | TRBV12-3/TRBV12-4 | NA | CASRFGQSPSPLHF | TGTGCCAGCAGGTTCGGACAGAGTCCTTCACCCCTCCACTTT
TRBJ1-5 | NA | TRBV20-1 | TRBD1 | CSAHRGYGQGNQPQHF | TGCAGTGCCCATAGAGGATACGGACAGGGAAATCAGCCCCAGCATTTT
TRBJ1-2 | few | TRBV14 | NA | CASSQDRGRSPGF | TGTGCCAGCAGCCAAGATCGAGGGCGCAGTCCAGGATTC
TRBJ2-2 | NA | TRBV5-1 | TRBD2 | CASRNSLAENTGELFF | TGCGCCAGCAGAAACTCACTAGCGGAGAACACCGGGGAGCTGTTTTTT
TRBJ2-3 | few | TRBV4-2 | TRBD2 | CASSQVRSGTADTQYF | TGTGCCAGCAGCCAAGTTAGAAGCGGGACTGCAGATACGCAGTATTTT
TRBJ2-7 | many | TRBV6-2/TRBV6-3 | NA | CASSRSSYEQYF | TGTGCCAGCAGCCGGAGCTCCTACGAGCAGTACTTC
TRBJ2-7 | NA | TRBV28 | NA | CASSPGLREQYF | TGTGCCAGCAGTCCGGGGCTGCGAGAGCAGTACTTC
TRBJ2-3 | NA | TRBV3-1 | NA | CASSLRALYTQYF | TGTGCCAGCAGCCTGAGGGCGTTATATACGCAGTATTTT
TRBJ2-6 | many | TRBV5-1 | NA | CASSVQGRGANVLTF | TGCGCCAGCAGCGTTCAGGGGAGAGGGGCCAACGTCCTGACTTTC
TRBJ2-1 | few | TRBV5-5 | NA | CASSLGSEQFF | TGTGCCAGCAGCTTGGGCAGTGAGCAGTTCTTC
TRBJ2-7 | few | TRBV14 | NA | CASSHRTYEQYF | TGTGCCAGCAGCCACAGAACCTACGAGCAGTACTTC
TRBJ2-7 | few | TRBV20-1 | NA | CSAGSVVEQYF | TGCAGTGCTGGCTCAGTAGTCGAGCAGTACTTC
TRBJ2-1 | NA | TRBV9 | NA | CASSVDGFSSYNEQFF | TGTGCCAGCAGCGTAGATGGCTTCAGCTCCTACAATGAGCAGTTCTTC
TRBJ2-5 | few | TRBV6-2/TRBV6-3 | NA | CASSYYSGVVRETQYF | TGTGCCAGCAGTTATTATAGTGGGGTTGTTCGGGAGACCCAGTACTTC
TRBJ1-6 | NA | TRBV14 | NA | CASSQAVAGAYNSPLHF | TGTGCCAGCAGCCAAGCTGTTGCAGGGGCTTATAATTCACCCCTCCACTTT
TRBJ1-2 | few | TRBV7-9 | TRBD1 | CASVTTGGTGYGYTF | TGTGCCAGCGTCACTACAGGGGGAACAGGCTATGGCTACACCTTC
TRBJ2-7 | NA | TRBV25-1 | NA | CASSADTVSYEQYF | TGTGCCAGCAGTGCCGACACCGTCTCCTACGAGCAGTACTTC
TRBJ1-1 | few | TRBV5-1 | NA | CASSRAGTMNTEAFF | TGCGCCAGCAGCAGAGCCGGAACAATGAACACTGAAGCTTTCTTT
TRBJ2-3 | NA | TRBV6-6 | NA | CASSPPFTDTQYF | TGTGCCAGCAGTCCTCCTTTCACAGATACGCAGTATTTT
TRBJ2-5 | few | TRBV18 | TRBD2 | CASSPPEPLSGRAQETQYF | TGTGCCAGCTCACCACCGGAGCCTCTAAGCGGGAGGGCCCAGGAGACCCAGTACTTC
TRBJ2-1 | NA | TRBV2 | NA | CASSDTGFSYNEQFF | TGTGCCAGCAGTGATACAGGGTTTTCCTACAATGAGCAGTTCTTC
TRBJ1-1 | NA | TRBV5-1 | TRBD1 | CASSLDGQGLDEAFF | TGCGCCAGCAGCTTGGACGGACAGGGGCTTGACGAAGCTTTCTTT
TRBJ2-7 | NA | TRBV30 | TRBD2 | CAWRVSGGGGEQYF | TGTGCCTGGCGTGTTAGCGGGGGCGGTGGCGAGCAGTACTTC
TRBJ2-3 | many | TRBV7-3 | TRBD2 | CASSLTAGGGPDTQYF | TGTGCCAGCAGCTTAACAGCGGGGGGCGGCCCAGATACGCAGTATTTT
TRBJ2-1 | NA | TRBV7-2 | NA | CASSFLRVNEQFF | TGTGCCAGCAGCTTCCTCAGGGTCAATGAGCAGTTCTTC
TRBJ1-5 | NA | TRBV5-5 | TRBD1 | CASSLAGGTGSNQPQHF | TGTGCCAGCAGCTTGGCCGGGGGGACAGGGAGCAATCAGCCCCAGCATTTT
TRBJ2-7 | NA | TRBV18 | NA | CASSPSESHEQYF | TGTGCCAGCTCACCATCTGAATCCCACGAGCAGTACTTC
TRBJ2-3 | few | TRBV12-3/TRBV12-4 | TRBD2 | CASKPGLAEITDTQYF | TGTGCCAGCAAGCCCGGACTAGCGGAGATCACAGATACGCAGTATTTT